The T cell receptor beta chain under discussion was sequenced for a study of T cells in Graves' hyperthyroidism and ophthalmopathy. Findings and limits, study-wide: Ophthalmopathy was model-predicted a median approximately 6.9 months pre-onset. Among clonotypes expanded in thyroid above 0.001, most were also found in blood.

The investigators amplified TCR beta CDR3 regions from RNA transcripts. Primed by the HTBI set, a first-round RT-PCR was run on the TCR CDR3. One entry per CDR3 protein results from TCRdb running MiXCR on the multiplex PCR reads. The sample contains around 600,000 distinct CDR3 sequences, 14% of which appear only once. Trimming removed 3 bases at V and 1 base at J, with 15 bases between. The CDR3 contains 16 residues. Germline CDR1 MNHEY, CDR2 SMNVEV (reference sequence). Duration under 3 months, a NOSPECS grade of at least 4, and a Clinical Activity Score of at least 3 characterized the ophthalmopathy patients. Clinicians diagnosed patients from clinical symptoms, serum thyroxine and TRAb, thyroid ultrasound and orbital computed tomography. Ten or more counts support this clonotype. Its target is unknown.

What was sequenced was blood. The chain combines TRBV27 with TRBJ1-1, with D uncertain. The TCR originated in a woman between 50 and 59 years old with Graves' ophthalmopathy. Here the CDR3 reads CASSFASLRKNTEAFF. CDR3 in DNA: TGTGCCAGCAGTTTCGCATCTTTGCGGAAGAACACTGAAGCTTTCTTT.